Listed here is a single T cell receptor beta chain. What it recognizes is unknown. The sample belongs to a study of OX40 agonist ivuxolimab in advanced cancers. The CDR3 spans 15 residues. V shed 0 bases and J shed 9 bases, with 15 bases lying between them. Germline V gives CDR1 ENHRY, CDR2 SYGVKD. Broader study findings: CD8+ T cells (on average) carried more expanded clones than CD4+ T cells.

Libraries were prepared by immunoSEQ multiplex PCR; TCRdb keeps only in-frame clonotypes and omits some of them. The table has about 65,000 clones, roughly 91% seen once. The material was CD4+ or CD8+ T cells sorted from blood, obtained in a trial of the OX40 agonist ivuxolimab. The V and J genes are TRBV10-3 and TRBJ1-5; D might be TRBD1 (6 bases). The sequence was obtained from an adult with an advanced solid tumor such as melanoma, head and neck, liver or kidney cancer. The CDR3 sequence is CAISESAGAALPQHF. The CDR3 DNA is TGTGCCATCAGTGAGTCGGCAGGGGCGGCTTTGCCCCAGCATTTT.